This TCR beta chain is from a study of blood T cell repertoires in COVID-19. The method was immunoSEQ multiplex PCR; TCRdb's version includes in-frame clones alone and lacks a portion of them. The sample has tens of thousands of clones; 90% are singletons. On this clone itself: The junction does not match germline at one end; this may be a read error.

The receptor's source is a human donor with active COVID-19. The donor label of this sample is uncertain. What was sequenced was peripheral blood.

The CDR3 loop reads CASSVAGDRNAEAFF. The CDR3 DNA reads TGTGCCAGCAGCGTGGCCGGGGACAGGAACGCTGAAGCTTTCTTT. The rearrangement links TRBV9 to TRBJ1-1; 8 bases are a match to TRBD1. The CDR3 is made up of 15 amino acids. Germline CDR1 SGDLS, CDR2 YYNGEE.